In its sample, the clone carrying this TCR beta chain ranks as medium-sized. What it recognizes is unknown. Germline CDR1 SGHVS, CDR2 FQNEAQ. CDR3 size: 15 residues. V gave up 1 base and J gave up 6 bases; unmatched junction bases: 6. This entry belongs to a study of PD-1 blockade in classical Hodgkin lymphoma. Here immunoSEQ multiplex PCR was the method, and the copy in TCRdb shows in-frame clones only, minus some. The profile shows 57,000 or so clones, approximately 88% of them singletons. Autologous stem cell transplantation was followed by relapse in every patient, and brentuximab vedotin exposure varied. Study conclusions and caveats: Patients who initiated nivolumab within 1 year of ASCT were excluded.

The sequencing here drew on peripheral blood mononuclear cells (PBMCs), taken at baseline. The genes are TRBV7-8 and TRBJ1-5; 7 nucleotides match TRBD1. The sequence came from a human donor with classical Hodgkin lymphoma. CDR3 in amino acids: CASSLDRGASQPQHF. In nucleotides, the CDR3 is TGTGCCAGCAGCTTAGACAGGGGAGCTTCTCAGCCCCAGCATTTT.